Sequencing of this T cell receptor beta chain was carried out in a study of blood T cell repertoires in COVID-19. V dropped 3 bases and J dropped 7; count of bases not matched to a gene: 17. This CDR3 spans 17 amino acids. From germline, CDR1 is SGHTA and CDR2 FQGNSA. Data came from immunoSEQ multiplex PCR; TCRdb stores just in-frame clones and leaves some out. The data show 200,000 to 250,000 clones, around four fifths seen once. This clone has only one observation. The sequence was collected from a young man with active or convalescent COVID-19. The V and J genes are TRBV7-2 and TRBJ1-2; 7 bases are a match to TRBD1. The specimen sequenced was peripheral blood. CDR3 DNA sequence: TGTGCCAGCAGCTTCTTTTTGGGCCAAACAGGGGCCAGTGGCTACACCTTC. Amino acid sequence: CASSFFLGQTGASGYTF.